Below, one T cell receptor beta chain is given with its context. The sample comes from a study of shared clonotypes between healthy human individuals. Overall study: The donor group consisted of a couple of women and three men, aged 18 to 49.

The germline gives CDR1 SGHRS, CDR2 YFSETQ. Trimming cost V 4 bases and J 2 bases; bases outside gene matches: 4. This CDR3 is 16 amino acids long. Those who donated were healthy HIV-negative adults, with no recent acute infections or vaccinations reported. Execution of the assay was at deep level. Under the authors' procedure: There were no quality scores in the junction-only immunoSEQ sequences, so filtering differed. TCRdb's copy holds only in-frame clones and misses some; the assay was immunoSEQ multiplex PCR. V and J calls plus clone size are reproduced from that table; the DNA served to infer D and trimming. The sample contains about 2.4 million clones, around 94% of which appear only once.

The TCR was taken from a man aged 18 to 29 in good health. V gene TRBV5-1 combines with J gene TRBJ1-6; 9 bases map to TRBD1. Sequenced input: naive CD4+ T cells sorted from blood. Described subset: CD45RA+ positively selected. The chain's CDR3 is CASSITGGAYNSPLHF. Here the CDR3 DNA reads TGCGCCAGCAGCATAACAGGGGGCGCCTATAATTCACCCCTCCACTTT.